These 29 T cell receptor beta chains originate from one sample sequenced in a study of blood T cell repertoires in COVID-19. Clones were sequenced by immunoSEQ multiplex PCR, and TCRdb holds only the in-frame ones, with some missing. The table records roughly 150,000 clones, about four fifths of them present only once. Sequencing was performed on peripheral blood. The receptors stem from a man in his 70s with active or convalescent COVID-19.

This chain connects TRBV7-2 to TRBJ1-1, with TRBD1 identical over 7 bases. Germline V gives CDR1 SGHTA, CDR2 FQGNSA. The CDR3 has 16 amino acids. The ends lost 7 bases at V and 0 bases at J; junction bases unmatched: 11. The CDR3, as DNA: TGTGCCAGCAACCCGAGGGGACAGAGAATGAACACTGAAGCTTTCTTT. Protein product: CASNPRGQRMNTEAFF.

This clone showed up just a few times. This chain uses TRBV5-5 with TRBJ1-1; 9 bases are a match to TRBD1. The CDR3 extends over 16 amino acids. Germline V gene sequence: CDR1 SGHKS, CDR2 YYEKEE (reference sequence). Trimming cost V 4 bases and J 4 bases; bases outside gene matches: 11. CDR3 sequence (DNA): TGTGCCAGCAGCATTTACAGGGGGCTGGAGCCCACTGAAGCTTTCTTT. This encodes CASSIYRGLEPTEAFF.

This CDR3 reads CASSLGPGSYEQYF. The DNA of the CDR3 is TGTGCCAGCAGCTTAGGCCCAGGGTCCTACGAGCAGTACTTC. The rearrangement joins TRBV7-9 to TRBJ2-7, with D possibly TRBD1 on 5 matching bases. Germline CDR1 and CDR2: SEHNR and FQNEAQ (reference sequence). The V and J ends lost 1 base and 1 base respectively, with 8 bases between them. CDR3 length equals 14 residues.

This sequence joins TRBV7-9 and TRBJ1-2; 9 bases align to TRBD1. The germline CDR1 and CDR2 sequences are SEHNR and FQNEAQ (reference sequence). The CDR3 has 14 amino acids. Germline trimming cut 7 bases from V and 2 bases from J; bases unmatched to any gene: 5. CDR3 DNA: TGTGCCAGCATTGCAGGACAGGGGAACTATGGCTACACCTTC. Its protein is CASIAGQGNYGYTF. The full variable domain, completed using reference TRBV7-9 and TRBJ1-2, is DTGVSQNPRHKITKRGQNVTFRCDPISEHNRLYWYRQTLGQGPEFLTYFQNEAQLEKSRLLSDRFSAERPKGSFSTLEIQRTEQGDSAMYLCASIAGQGNYGYTFGSGTRLTVV.

This clone was seen only once. The CDR3, as DNA: TGTGCCAGCAGTCCTGGACAGGTCCAAGAGACCCAGTACTTC. This codes for CASSPGQVQETQYF. The chain couples TRBV6-5 to TRBJ2-5, with 7 positions matching TRBD1. The germline CDR1 and CDR2 sequences are MNHEY and SVGAGI. The CDR3 extends over 14 amino acids. Unmatched junction bases numbered 4, after V lost 5 bases and J lost 1 base.

Note on this clone: Sequence at one end of the junction differs from germline and may be a read error. Other DNA sequences of this sample code for an identical CDR3. The chain has TRBV9 and TRBJ1-2; weak D call: TRBD1 (5 bases). The CDR3 is 13 amino acids. Germline CDR1 reads SGDLS; CDR2 reads YYNGEE. The CDR3 DNA is TGTGCCAGCAGCGCCGGGGACTCGGGTGGCTACACCTTT. As protein: CASSAGDSGGYTF. Looking up the rest from reference TRBV9 and TRBJ1-2 gives the full variable domain: DSGVTQTPKHLITATGQRVTLRCSPRSGDLSVYWYQQSLDQGLQFLIQYYNGEERAKGNILERFSAQQFPDLHSELNLSSLELGDSALYFCASSAGDSGGYTFGSGTRLTVV.

The CDR3 sequence is CASSTQRRGTNEKLFF. Here the CDR3 DNA reads TGTGCCAGCAGCACCCAAAGACGAGGAACTAATGAAAAACTGTTTTTT. The chain is built from TRBV7-2 and TRBJ1-4; no firm D call. The CDR3 totals 16 residues. Germline V gene sequence: CDR1 SGHTA, CDR2 FQGNSA. Trimming stripped 5 bases from V and 1 base from J, with 14 bases between.

The CDR3 protein is CASSSGQMNTEAFF. CDR3 nucleotides: TGTGCCAGCAGTTCGGGACAGATGAACACTGAAGCTTTCTTT. V and J are TRBV6-5 and TRBJ1-1; 7 bases align to TRBD1. Unmatched junction bases numbered 2, after V lost 4 bases and J lost 0 bases. The CDR3 has 14 residues. Germline assignment: CDR1 MNHEY and CDR2 SVGAGI.

The chain joins TRBV30 to TRBJ1-1; D is undetermined. Germline values: CDR1 GTSNPN, CDR2 SVGIG (reference sequence). V shed 0 bases and J shed 2 bases, with 7 bases lying between them. The length of the CDR3 is 13 residues. The CDR3, as DNA: TGTGCCTGGAGTGTCCGGGGAAACACTGAAGCTTTCTTT. It is translated as CAWSVRGNTEAFF.

The J gene is TRBJ2-5, the V gene TRBV28; 7 bases match TRBD1. J lost 5 bases, V lost 2 bases, and 2 bases had no gene match. Germline V gene lookup returns CDR1 MDHEN and CDR2 SYDVKM. The CDR3 totals 13 residues. The CDR3 here is CASSLGRGETQYF. CDR3 DNA: TGTGCCAGCAGTTTAGGCAGGGGGGAGACCCAGTACTTC.

This clone has only a few counts. The chain links TRBV2 to TRBJ1-4; 10 nucleotides agree with TRBD1. V gave up 5 bases and J gave up 7 bases; unmatched junction bases: 7. The CDR3 runs to 15 residues. Germline V lookup: CDR1 SNHLY, CDR2 FYNNEI. CDR3 DNA sequence: TGTGCCAGCAGTCCCGACAGGGGGCAGGGTGAAAAACTGTTTTTT. Encoded protein: CASSPDRGQGEKLFF.

The CDR3 is CASSPSRGGPTSYEQYF. The CDR3 nucleotides read TGTGCCAGCAGCCCCTCCCGGGGGGGTCCAACCTCCTACGAGCAGTACTTC. The chain couples TRBV7-9 to TRBJ2-7; 8 positions match TRBD2. CDR3 size: 17 residues. V lost 5 bases to trimming and J lost 0 bases; unmatched junction nucleotides: 12. Germline V CDR1 and CDR2: SEHNR, FQNEAQ (reference sequence).

This chain connects TRBV18 to TRBJ1-1, with D maybe TRBD1 (5 bases). From germline, CDR1 is KGHSH and CDR2 LQKENI. V was shortened by 3 bases and J by 0 bases, with 17 bases between the two germline ends. The CDR3 length is 17 residues. The CDR3 DNA sequence: TGTGCCAGCTCACCTCTAGACAGAGTCCTTGTGAACACTGAAGCTTTCTTT. Protein product: CASSPLDRVLVNTEAFF.

The chain recombines TRBV29-1 with TRBJ1-1; D is possibly TRBD1 (5 bases). The germline V gene encodes CDR1 SQVTM and CDR2 ANQGSEA. CDR3 length: 15 amino acids. Trimming took 0 bases from V and 5 from J, leaving 16 bases between them. The chain's CDR3 is CSVEDLRRGWTEAFF. The CDR3 region has the DNA TGCAGCGTTGAAGATCTTAGGAGGGGATGGACTGAAGCTTTCTTT.

This clone was seen a few times. The chain carries TRBV5-4 and TRBJ1-2, with 8 nucleotides matching TRBD1. The CDR3 runs to 14 residues. CDR1 SGHNT and CDR2 YYREEE come from the germline V gene (reference sequence). The junction had 0 bases not matched to a gene; V was cut back by 0 bases and J by 2 bases. The CDR3 coding sequence is TGTGCCAGCAGCTTGGACAGGGGGAACTATGGCTACACCTTC. Translated, it gives CASSLDRGNYGYTF.

The V call is TRBV7-2, the J call TRBJ2-2; perhaps TRBD1 as D (5 bases). CDR3 length: 15 residues. V lost 5 bases and J lost 0, with 10 bases in between. Germline CDR1 SGHTA, CDR2 FQGNSA. CDR3 protein: CASSIDSANTGELFF. CDR3 DNA: TGTGCCAGCAGCATCGACAGCGCGAACACCGGGGAGCTGTTTTTT.

The J gene is TRBJ1-5, the V gene TRBV3-1 (or the pseudogene TRBV3-2), with unresolved D. The CDR3 extends over 13 amino acids. Germline CDR1 reads LGHDT; CDR2 reads YNNKEL (reference sequence). V was clipped by 1 base and J by 4 bases, with 5 bases between them. The CDR3: CASSQGGNQPQHF. CDR3 nucleotide sequence: TGTGCCAGCAGCCAAGGAGGAAATCAGCCCCAGCATTTT.

The chain recombines TRBV7-8 with TRBJ2-1; D is unclear. Germline assignment: CDR1 SGHVS and CDR2 FQNEAQ. There are 13 residues in the CDR3. The V gene lost 7 bases and the J gene lost 7 bases, with 14 bases spanning the gap. Written as DNA, the CDR3 is TGTGCCAGCACCCCAGGCTGGTCAAATGAGCAGTTCTTC. Its translation is CASTPGWSNEQFF.

This chain links TRBV6-4 with TRBJ1-1; D gene unclear. Per germline, CDR1 MRHNA and CDR2 SNTAGT. V was shortened by 2 bases and J by 2 bases, with 6 bases between the two germline ends. The CDR3 runs 13 residues. The CDR3 reads CASSDGVNTEAFF. CDR3 bases: TGTGCCAGCAGTGACGGAGTTAACACTGAAGCTTTCTTT.

This chain uses TRBV10-3 with TRBJ1-2, with 8 bases aligning to TRBD1. The germline gives CDR1 ENHRY, CDR2 SYGVKD. Losses at the gene ends were 4 bases for V and 5 bases for J; bases not matched to a gene: 9. The CDR3 is 15 amino acids. The CDR3 sequence is CAISGTGTGSYGYTF. The CDR3 DNA reads as TGTGCCATCAGTGGCACCGGGACAGGCTCTTATGGCTACACCTTC.

The genes are TRBV7-8 and TRBJ1-5, with 7 bases fitting TRBD1. The length of the CDR3 is 15 residues. Looked up from germline, CDR1 is SGHVS and CDR2 is FQNEAQ. The J segment lost 7 bases and the V segment lost 2 bases, leaving 8 bases of the junction unmatched. As DNA, the CDR3 is TGTGCCAGCAGCTTAAGAGGGGGCATCGGGCAGCCCCAGCATTTT. Amino acid sequence: CASSLRGGIGQPQHF.

The V gene is TRBV28, the J gene TRBJ1-2, with no clear D. Per the germline V gene, CDR1 is MDHEN and CDR2 is SYDVKM. V lost 6 bases, J lost 4 bases, and 18 bases lay in between. The CDR3 totals 15 residues. CDR3 in amino acids: CASSPTDRYGYGYTF. CDR3 in DNA: TGTGCCAGCAGCCCAACAGACCGTTACGGCTATGGCTACACCTTC.

V usage is TRBV28 and J usage is TRBJ1-2; TRBD1 agrees at 9 bases. Germline CDR1 reads MDHEN; CDR2 reads SYDVKM. The junction had 12 bases not matched to a gene; V was cut back by 10 bases and J by 6 bases. This CDR3 has 14 amino acids. CDR3 in DNA: TGTGCCACACCGGGACAGGGCGGTTTTCATGGCTACACCTTC. Protein sequence: CATPGQGGFHGYTF.

The J gene is TRBJ2-7, the V gene TRBV11-2; TRBD1 is a possible D gene (6 bases). V lost 6 bases and J 2 bases, leaving 14 bases between the germline ends. Germline values: CDR1 SGHAT, CDR2 FQNNGV. The CDR3 spans 14 residues. The chain's CDR3 is CASRSTGTTYEQYF. CDR3 in DNA: TGTGCCAGCAGATCGACCGGGACAACCTACGAGCAGTACTTC. The complete variable domain, with remaining parts taken from reference TRBV11-2 and TRBJ2-7, reads EAGVAQSPRYKIIEKRQSVAFWCNPISGHATLYWYQQILGQGPKLLIQFQNNGVVDDSQLPKDRFSAERLKGVDSTLKIQPAKLEDSAVYLCASRSTGTTYEQYFGPGTRLTVT.

By sample fraction, this clone is medium-sized. The chain uses TRBV27 and TRBJ2-7; 9 bases align to TRBD1. This CDR3 region has 16 residues. Germline values: CDR1 MNHEY, CDR2 SMNVEV (reference sequence). The V gene end was trimmed by 6 bases and the J gene end by 3 bases; junction bases not matched to a gene: 12. Written as DNA, the CDR3 is TGTGCCAGCAGAATAACAAACAGGGGGCGATTCTACGAGCAGTACTTC. It yields the protein CASRITNRGRFYEQYF.

This chain links TRBV30 with TRBJ2-1; 9 bases are shared with TRBD1. This CDR3 comprises 17 residues. J lost 4 bases, V lost 1 base, and 11 bases had no gene match. Germline values: CDR1 GTSNPN, CDR2 SVGIG (reference sequence). CDR3: CAWSGGRRDRAYNEQFF. The CDR3, as DNA: TGTGCCTGGAGTGGAGGACGTAGGGACAGGGCTTACAATGAGCAGTTCTTC.

This clone was seen just once. The chain employs TRBV5-1 and TRBJ2-1; 8 bases are shared with TRBD2. Losses at the gene ends were 4 bases for V and 2 bases for J; bases not matched to a gene: 5. The CDR3 loop spans 15 amino acids. The germline gives CDR1 SGHRS, CDR2 YFSETQ. CDR3 region: CASSALAGPYNEQFF. The DNA for the CDR3 is TGCGCCAGCAGCGCGCTAGCGGGCCCCTACAATGAGCAGTTCTTC.

The rearrangement uses TRBV28 and TRBJ2-7, with 7 bases identical to TRBD2. Germline lookup yields CDR1 MDHEN and CDR2 SYDVKM. The V segment lost 6 bases and the J segment 2 bases; nucleotides outside the gene matches: 16. CDR3 size: 17 residues. The CDR3 sequence is CASRRPTSRVYAYEQYF. DNA of the CDR3: TGTGCCAGCAGACGTCCGACTAGCCGTGTATATGCCTACGAGCAGTACTTC.

This clone was seen once. This sequence joins TRBV5-4 and TRBJ2-7, with TRBD2 identical over 8 bases. CDR1 SGHNT and CDR2 YYREEE come from the germline V gene (reference sequence). The CDR3 extends over 14 amino acids. Losses at the gene ends were 2 bases for V and 6 bases for J; bases not matched to a gene: 7. CDR3 sequence reads: CASSFMAGLGEQYF. The CDR3 DNA follows: TGTGCCAGCAGCTTTATGGCGGGACTAGGCGAGCAGTACTTC.